The 31 T cell receptor beta chains in this list originate from one sample, sequenced in a study of cytomegalovirus exposure and HLA in healthy donors. With 60 Vbeta and 13 Jbeta primers, the PCR was carried out. Produced via immunoSEQ multiplex PCR; TCRdb's table is partial and in-frame only. Here the sample spans about 190,000 clones, around nine tenths being singletons. The sample consisted of PBMCs. These TCRs come from a woman aged 25 to 39 in good health and CMV-seronegative.

The table lists this clone with a few counts. The chain employs TRBV5-1 and TRBJ2-1, with 9 bases that match TRBD2. Germline assignment: CDR1 SGHRS and CDR2 YFSETQ. The CDR3 spans 15 residues. With 1 base clipped from V and 8 bases from J, the junction kept 7 bases outside the gene matches. The CDR3 here is CASSLNSGTSYEQFF. In DNA form, the CDR3 reads TGCGCCAGCAGCTTGAATTCCGGGACTAGCTATGAGCAGTTCTTC.

The CDR3 coding sequence is TGTGCCAGCTCAGAGGGGGTCAAAAACATTCAGTACTTC. Protein product: CASSEGVKNIQYF. The rearrangement joins TRBV18 to TRBJ2-4, with D maybe TRBD1 (6 bases). CDR1 is KGHSH and CDR2 is LQKENI in the germline V gene. CDR3 size: 13 residues. Trimming cost V 5 bases and J 3 bases, with 8 bases left between them.

This chain uses TRBV6-6 with TRBJ2-5; TRBD2 aligns across 10 bases. J lost 4 bases, V lost 7 bases, and 12 bases had no gene match. CDR3 length: 16 residues. CDR1 is MNHNY, CDR2 SVGAGI, per germline (reference sequence). The CDR3 region is CASKAGGPWESETQYF. DNA of the CDR3: TGTGCCAGCAAAGCGGGAGGGCCGTGGGAGTCAGAGACCCAGTACTTC.

The V gene is TRBV9, the J gene TRBJ2-1; 8 positions match TRBD1. The CDR3 is made up of 15 amino acids. The ends lost 3 bases at V and 2 bases at J; junction bases unmatched: 4. CDR1 and CDR2 from the germline V gene are SGDLS and YYNGEE. CDR3 sequence reads: CASSGTGSTYNEQFF. For the CDR3, the DNA is TGTGCCAGCAGCGGGACAGGGAGTACCTACAATGAGCAGTTCTTC.

This clone was counted once. The J gene is TRBJ2-1, the V gene TRBV7-9; 14 nucleotides agree with TRBD2. Germline CDR1 and CDR2: SEHNR and FQNEAQ (reference sequence). V shed 5 bases, J shed 10 bases, and the junction held 10 bases outside the gene matches. The CDR3 has 16 residues. For the CDR3, the DNA is TGTGCCAGCAGCCCATGGGGGACTAGCGGGAGACAGGAGCAGTTCTTC. This translates into CASSPWGTSGRQEQFF.

This chain connects TRBV11-1 to TRBJ2-5; 8 nucleotides match TRBD1. The tail of the sequence fits TRBJ2-7 better, so the J call may be wrong. CDR1 SGHAT and CDR2 FQDESV come from the germline V gene (reference sequence). The CDR3 has 14 residues. Here the CDR3 reads CASSRTGGNNEQYF. The DNA for the CDR3 is TGTGCCAGCAGCAGAACAGGGGGAAACAACGAGCAGTACTTC.

Only a few counts were recorded for this clone. The chain combines TRBV6-1 with TRBJ2-1; 8 nucleotides align to TRBD2. This CDR3 contains 13 residues. Trimming at V came to 6 bases and at J to 4 bases, leaving 2 bases not matched to a gene. Germline V lookup: CDR1 MNHNS, CDR2 SASEGT. The CDR3 region is CASRLAEYNEQFF. CDR3 bases: TGTGCCAGCAGACTAGCGGAATACAATGAGCAGTTCTTC.

This CDR3 reads CASSCWTSMNEQFF. CDR3 DNA sequence: TGTGCCAGCAGCTGCTGGACTAGCATGAATGAGCAGTTCTTC. The rearrangement uses TRBV12-1 and TRBJ2-1; the D segment call TRBD2 is taken from the table without a DNA check. TRBV12-1 constitutes a pseudogene. The CDR3 has 14 amino acids.

The V gene is TRBV6-1, the J gene TRBJ2-3; 10 bases map to TRBD2. Per germline, CDR1 MNHNS and CDR2 SASEGT. J was trimmed by 4 bases and V by 3 bases; bases with no gene match: 16. The CDR3 length is 19 residues. As DNA, the CDR3 is TGTGCCAGCAGTGACCCGGGACTAGCGAACCACAGGGGGGCAGATACGCAGTATTTT. Translating it yields CASSDPGLANHRGADTQYF.

V gene TRBV10-3 combines with J gene TRBJ2-7; 9 bases map to TRBD1. The CDR3 covers 14 residues. J gave up 3 bases and V 6 bases, and 6 bases lay outside the gene matches. Germline V gives CDR1 ENHRY, CDR2 SYGVKD. CDR3 nucleotides: TGTGCCATCAGCCGCGGGACAGGGAACTACGAGCAGTACTTC. This translates into CAISRGTGNYEQYF.

The rearrangement joins TRBV7-3 to TRBJ2-1; the D is unclear. The germline V gene has CDR1 SGHTA and CDR2 FQGTGA. This CDR3 has 11 amino acids. V lost 8 bases to trimming and J lost 5 bases, with 7 bases between them. CDR3 sequence (DNA): TGTGCCAGCGCAGAAGACAATGAGCAGTTCTTC. Translating gives CASAEDNEQFF.

V gene TRBV7-3 combines with J gene TRBJ2-4; D might be TRBD1 (5 bases). CDR3 length: 14 residues. Germline CDR1 and CDR2: SGHTA and FQGTGA. Trimming took off 9 bases at V and 3 bases at J, with 15 bases between the two ends. As DNA, the CDR3 is TGTGCCAGAAACCTAAGGGGTGGCAAAAACATTCAGTACTTC. Amino acid sequence: CARNLRGGKNIQYF.

With regard to this clone: One junction end disagrees with the germline gene, perhaps due to a read error. The V and J genes are TRBV2 and TRBJ2-7; D could derive from TRBD1 or TRBD2 (6 bases each). Germline CDR1 is SNHLY and CDR2 is FYNNEI. The CDR3 spans 15 residues. Here the CDR3 DNA reads TGTGCCAGCAGCGAAGGGGGTGGGGGGAATTACGAGCAGTACTTC. This gives the protein CASSEGGGGNYEQYF.

The count of this clone is one. The rearrangement links TRBV7-9 to TRBJ2-3; D is undetermined. With 7 bases removed from V and 6 bases from J, the gap between germline ends came to 14 bases. Germline V CDR1 and CDR2: SEHNR, FQNEAQ (reference sequence). The CDR3 consists of 13 residues. The DNA for the CDR3 is TGTGCCAGCAACACGGGTGCACACGATACGCAGTATTTT. Translated: CASNTGAHDTQYF.

The rearrangement uses TRBV7-9 and TRBJ2-7; maybe TRBD2 (6 bases). CDR3 length: 17 amino acids. V was pared by 1 base and J by 6 bases, with 22 bases between. The germline V gene encodes CDR1 SEHNR and CDR2 FQNEAQ (reference sequence). The CDR3 loop is CASSLDFGGDEWVEQYF. DNA for the CDR3: TGTGCCAGCAGCTTAGACTTTGGAGGGGATGAGTGGGTCGAGCAGTACTTC.

The J gene is TRBJ2-7, the V gene TRBV6-5; 7 nucleotides match TRBD1. CDR1 MNHEY and CDR2 SVGAGI come from the germline V gene. Unmatched junction bases numbered 8, after V lost 6 bases and J lost 6 bases. The CDR3 extends over 13 amino acids. The CDR3, as DNA: TGTGCCAGCAGAAGTACAGGGGTTGGCGAGCAGTACTTC. This codes for CASRSTGVGEQYF.

This chain joins TRBV5-5 and TRBJ2-3, with TRBD2 matching over 7 bases. CDR3 length: 19 residues. CDR1 is SGHKS and CDR2 is YYEKEE in the germline V gene (reference sequence). V shed 2 bases, J shed 4 bases, and the junction held 19 bases outside the gene matches. In nucleotides, the CDR3 is TGTGCCAGCAGCTTACAGCTAGCGGATCTTTACTCTGGGGCAGATACGCAGTATTTT. Translation: CASSLQLADLYSGADTQYF.

The chain joins TRBV14 to TRBJ2-7; tentative D call: TRBD2 (5 bases). Germline-derived CDR1 and CDR2 are SGHDN and FVKESK. The CDR3 sequence is 16 residues long. The V gene lost 4 bases and the J gene lost 0 bases, with 16 bases spanning the gap. As DNA, the CDR3 is TGTGCCAGCAGCCCCCCGGGGAGCGGAAGCTCCTACGAGCAGTACTTC. It codes for CASSPPGSGSSYEQYF.

The V gene is TRBV5-6, the J gene TRBJ2-1, with 16 nucleotides matching TRBD2. The CDR3 has 15 residues. The V gene's germline CDR1 is SGHDT and CDR2 YYEEEE. V was clipped by 3 bases and J by 9 bases; unmatched bases: 3. The CDR3 DNA reads as TGTGCCAGCAGCTGGGGACTAGCGGGAGGGAGTGAGCAGTTCTTC. Residues: CASSWGLAGGSEQFF.

This clone was found a few times. The V gene is TRBV7-2, the J gene TRBJ2-1; a weak D match, TRBD2 (6 bases). V was cut by 5 bases and J by 8 bases, with 13 bases left in between. The germline V gene has CDR1 SGHTA and CDR2 FQGNSA. The CDR3 length is 13 residues. The CDR3 DNA sequence: TGTGCCAGCAGCACGGGAGTTCACGATGAGCAGTTCTTC. It is translated as CASSTGVHDEQFF.

The chain is built from TRBV5-1 and TRBJ2-3, with D possibly matching TRBD1 (6 bases). The germline V gene has CDR1 SGHRS and CDR2 YFSETQ. Trimming cost V 5 bases and J 1 base, with 14 bases left between them. The CDR3 loop spans 15 amino acids. DNA for the CDR3: TGCGCCAGCAGTACTGACAGGATCGGCACAGATACGCAGTATTTT. It translates to CASSTDRIGTDTQYF.

There are a few counts of this clone. V is TRBV5-4 and J is TRBJ2-2; possibly TRBD1 for D (6 bases). V was trimmed by 0 bases and J by 6 bases, leaving 15 bases between them. The length of the CDR3 is 16 residues. Germline assignment: CDR1 SGHNT and CDR2 YYREEE (reference sequence). The CDR3 here is CASSLGGGTYPGELFF. The CDR3 bases are TGTGCCAGCAGCTTGGGGGGTGGGACATACCCCGGGGAGCTGTTTTTT.

V usage is TRBV28 and J usage is TRBJ2-7; 10 bases align to TRBD1. V trimming: 5 bases; J trimming: 4 bases; junction bases outside the gene matches: 5. The CDR3 loop spans 14 amino acids. Germline V gene lookup returns CDR1 MDHEN and CDR2 SYDVKM. The CDR3 DNA follows: TGTGCCAGCAGTGACAGGGGGCCGAGGTACGAGCAGTACTTC. Amino acids: CASSDRGPRYEQYF.

This clone appeared once. The genes are TRBV28 and TRBJ2-5, with TRBD2 as a possible D gene (6 bases). Germline V gene data show CDR1 as MDHEN and CDR2 as SYDVKM. The CDR3 has 14 amino acids. Trimming took 9 bases from V and 11 from J, leaving 25 bases between them. CDR3 sequence: CASSGVVAMGEQYF. CDR3 DNA sequence: TGTGCCAGTAGCGGAGTCGTGGCGATGGGTGAGCAGTACTTC.

This chain uses TRBV5-1 with TRBJ2-1; 12 nucleotides agree with TRBD2. The CDR3 is made up of 15 amino acids. With 2 bases clipped from V and 6 bases from J, the junction kept 3 bases outside the gene matches. From germline, CDR1 is SGHRS and CDR2 YFSETQ. Here the CDR3 reads CASSFLAGGTNEQFF. The CDR3 region has the DNA TGCGCCAGCAGCTTTCTAGCGGGGGGGACCAATGAGCAGTTCTTC.

V and J are TRBV10-3 and TRBJ2-7; TRBD1 matches at 10 bases. The CDR3 totals 14 residues. CDR1 ENHRY and CDR2 SYGVKD come from the germline V gene. Trimming at V came to 4 bases and at J to 5 bases, leaving 5 bases not matched to a gene. The DNA of the CDR3 is TGTGCCATCAGTGCGGGACAGGGGATGGACGAGCAGTACTTC. This gives the protein CAISAGQGMDEQYF.

The chain employs TRBV27 and TRBJ2-5, with a tentative D call TRBD1 (5 bases). Between the trimmed V and J ends, which lost 3 bases and 1 base, there was a span of 9 bases. CDR1 and CDR2 (germline): MNHEY, SMNVEV (reference sequence). The CDR3 totals 14 residues. The CDR3 here is CASSFYDSQETQYF. CDR3 sequence (DNA): TGTGCCAGCAGTTTTTACGACAGCCAAGAGACCCAGTACTTC.

On this clone: The sample holds other DNA sequences that translate to the same CDR3. The gene calls are TRBV28 and TRBJ2-1, with 9 bases that match TRBD2. Germline lookup yields CDR1 MDHEN and CDR2 SYDVKM. CDR3 length: 15 amino acids. J lost 6 bases, V lost 3 bases, and 6 bases had no gene match. The CDR3 spells CASSLAGGPLNEQFF. CDR3 in DNA: TGTGCCAGCAGTTTGGCGGGGGGGCCTCTCAATGAGCAGTTCTTC.

V and J are TRBV28 and TRBJ2-7, with 12 bases identical to TRBD1. Germline trimming cut 6 bases from V and 5 bases from J; bases unmatched to any gene: 11. Germline CDR1 MDHEN, CDR2 SYDVKM. This CDR3 has 16 amino acids. This CDR3 is CASRSQKGTGGNEQYF. In DNA form, the CDR3 reads TGTGCCAGCAGATCACAGAAAGGGACAGGGGGCAACGAGCAGTACTTC. The variable domain in full, completed from reference TRBV28 and TRBJ2-7, reads DVKVTQSSRYLVKRTGEKVFLECVQDMDHENMFWYRQDPGLGLRLIYFSYDVKMKEKGDIPEGYSVSREKKERFSLILESASTNQTSMYLCASRSQKGTGGNEQYFGPGTRLTVT.

The chain links TRBV7-9 to TRBJ2-3; 13 nucleotides line up with TRBD2. The V gene's germline CDR1 is SEHNR and CDR2 FQNEAQ (reference sequence). V gave up 3 bases and J gave up 2 bases; unmatched junction bases: 2. This CDR3 is built from 16 residues. The CDR3 coding sequence is TGTGCCAGCAGCTTGGGACTAGCGGGGAACACAGATACGCAGTATTTT. The encoded protein is CASSLGLAGNTDTQYF. Variable domain in full (rest from reference TRBV7-9 and TRBJ2-3): DTGVSQNPRHKITKRGQNVTFRCDPISEHNRLYWYRQTLGQGPEFLTYFQNEAQLEKSRLLSDRFSAERPKGSFSTLEIQRTEQGDSAMYLCASSLGLAGNTDTQYFGPGTRLTVL.

The V gene is TRBV7-8, the J gene TRBJ2-7; 7 positions match TRBD1. The CDR3 contains 14 residues. Trimming removed 1 base from V and 4 bases from J; junction bases left unmatched: 4. Germline V CDR1 and CDR2: SGHVS, FQNEAQ. The CDR3 coding sequence is TGTGCCAGCAGCTTAGAAGGGACAGCTTACGAGCAGTACTTC. Its protein is CASSLEGTAYEQYF.